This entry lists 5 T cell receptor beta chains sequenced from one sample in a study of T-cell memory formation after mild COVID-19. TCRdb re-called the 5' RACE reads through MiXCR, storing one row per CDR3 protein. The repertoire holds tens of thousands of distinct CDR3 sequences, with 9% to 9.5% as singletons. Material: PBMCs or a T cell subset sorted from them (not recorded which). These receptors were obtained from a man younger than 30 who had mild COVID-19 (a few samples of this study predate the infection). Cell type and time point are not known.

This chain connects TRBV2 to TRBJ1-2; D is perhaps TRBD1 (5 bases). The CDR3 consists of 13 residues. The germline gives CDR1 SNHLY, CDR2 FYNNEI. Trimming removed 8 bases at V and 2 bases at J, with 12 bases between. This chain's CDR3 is CASEPTANYGYTF. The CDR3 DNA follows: TGTGCCAGCGAACCGACAGCAAACTATGGCTACACCTTC.

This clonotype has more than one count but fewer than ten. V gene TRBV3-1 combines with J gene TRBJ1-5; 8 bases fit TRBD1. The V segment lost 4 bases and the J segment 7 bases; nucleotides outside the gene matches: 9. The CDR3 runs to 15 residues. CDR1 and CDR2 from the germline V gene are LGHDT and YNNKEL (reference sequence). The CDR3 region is CASSRGQGGGQPQHF. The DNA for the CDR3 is TGTGCCAGCAGCCGAGGACAGGGAGGCGGGCAGCCCCAGCATTTT.

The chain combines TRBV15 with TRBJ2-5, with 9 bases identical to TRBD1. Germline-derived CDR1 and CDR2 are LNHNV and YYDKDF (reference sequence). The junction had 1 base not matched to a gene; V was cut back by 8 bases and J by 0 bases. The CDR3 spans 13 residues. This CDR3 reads CATGTGNQETQYF. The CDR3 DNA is TGTGCCACCGGGACAGGGAACCAAGAGACCCAGTACTTC.

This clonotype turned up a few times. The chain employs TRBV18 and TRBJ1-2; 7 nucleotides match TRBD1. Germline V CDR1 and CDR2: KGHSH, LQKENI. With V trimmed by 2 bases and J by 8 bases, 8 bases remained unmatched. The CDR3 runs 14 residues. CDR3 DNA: TGTGCCAGCTCACCAGTACGGGACAGATGGGGCTACACCTTC. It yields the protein CASSPVRDRWGYTF.

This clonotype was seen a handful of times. The chain's CDR3 is CASSPDPTDTQYF. The CDR3, as DNA: TGTGCCAGCAGCCCCGACCCCACAGATACGCAGTATTTT. The rearrangement links TRBV11-3 to TRBJ2-3; D unclear. Trimming took off 5 bases at V and 2 bases at J, with 8 bases between the two ends. Looked up from germline, CDR1 is SGHNT and CDR2 is YENEEA. The CDR3 has 13 residues. Variable domain in full (rest from reference TRBV11-3 and TRBJ2-3): EAGVVQSPRYKIIEKKQPVAFWCNPISGHNTLYWYLQNLGQGPELLIRYENEEAVDDSQLPKDRFSAERLKGVDSTLKIQPAELGDSAVYLCASSPDPTDTQYFGPGTRLTVL.